This is a list of T cell receptor beta chains from one sample in a study of shared T cell receptors in the human thymus. The data were produced by immunoSEQ multiplex PCR, yet TCRdb's version contains in-frame clones alone and is incomplete. The table shows 700,000 to 750,000 clones, with 80% to 90% occurring only once. The same data also contributed to another study, on human thymus T cells.

Sequencing was performed on thymocytes. The source of these receptors is a girl less than two years old with a congenital heart defect. The CDR3 runs from the conserved cysteine through the conserved F or W. D genes are given only for firm matches. Only some rows state a clone size, as once, few, many or a class for expanded clones.

j_gene	abundance	v_gene	d_gene	CDR3nt	CDR3aa
TRBJ1-5	-	TRBV9	-	TGTGCCAGCAGCGAACACGACTGGAATCAGCCCCAGCATTTT	CASSEHDWNQPQHF
TRBJ1-1	-	TRBV6-6	-	TGTGCCAGCAGATCGAGAGAAGCTTTCTTT	CASRSREAFF
TRBJ1-2	-	TRBV6-6	-	TGTGCCAGCAGTTACTCGGAGGGGCCAAGTAACTATGGCTACACCTTC	CASSYSEGPSNYGYTF
TRBJ2-7	once	TRBV6-1	-	TGTGCCAGCAGTGAAGCTCGCAGGGCCCCTATGGTGTTTTCCGAGCAGTACTTC	CASSEARRAPMVFSEQYF
TRBJ1-6	-	TRBV11-3	TRBD1	TGTGCCAGCAGCTTGGGACAGGGGCCCAACTCCTATAATTCACCCCTCCACTTT	CASSLGQGPNSYNSPLHF
TRBJ2-7	few	TRBV28	-	TGTGCCAGCAGTTTTTCCCGACTCCTCGAGCAGTACTTC	CASSFSRLLEQYF
TRBJ1-2	-	TRBV10-3	TRBD1	TGTGCCATCAGAGCCGGGACAGACTATGGCTACACCTTC	CAIRAGTDYGYTF
TRBJ1-1	-	TRBV7-9	TRBD1	TGTGCCAGCAGCTCCCCCCGGGACAGAGGATGGTACACTGAAGCTTTCTTT	CASSSPRDRGWYTEAFF
TRBJ1-2	-	TRBV7-6	-	TGTGCCAGCAGCTTAGAACTGGCAGAGTCGGGTTTACGGGGCTACACCTTC	CASSLELAESGLRGYTF
TRBJ1-4	-	TRBV11-2	-	TGTGCCAGCACCCAAAGTTCCATCAGCGATGAAAAACTGTTTTTT	CASTQSSISDEKLFF
TRBJ1-1	-	TRBV19	-	TGTGCCAGTAGTATAGATCTCGGGGGGCAGGAAGCTTTCTTT	CASSIDLGGQEAFF
TRBJ1-3	-	TRBV6-6	-	TGTGCCAGCATAGGTGAGGAGAGAAACACCATATATTTT	CASIGEERNTIYF
TRBJ2-7	-	TRBV7-9	-	TGTGCCAGCAGCCTAACTGATATCTACGAGCAGTACTTC	CASSLTDIYEQYF
TRBJ1-1	-	TRBV6-5	TRBD1	TGTGCCAGCAGTTACTCCCCTGGACAGGGGATAGCTTTCTTT	CASSYSPGQGIAFF
TRBJ2-5	-	TRBV19	-	TGTGCCAGTAGTCGTGGCGGGGACGAGACCCAGTACTTC	CASSRGGDETQYF
TRBJ1-1	-	TRBV19	TRBD1	TGTGCCAGTAGTGCCGACCGACCGGACGCAGGGGGCATCATGAACACTGAAGCTTTCTTT	CASSADRPDAGGIMNTEAFF
TRBJ2-5	-	TRBV9	TRBD2	TGTGCCAGCAGCGTAGATAGCGGGAGAAAAGAGACCCAGTACTTC	CASSVDSGRKETQYF
TRBJ1-2	-	TRBV6-5	TRBD1	TGTGCCTCTTCCCGGGACAGTTTGAATGGCTACACCTTC	CASSRDSLNGYTF